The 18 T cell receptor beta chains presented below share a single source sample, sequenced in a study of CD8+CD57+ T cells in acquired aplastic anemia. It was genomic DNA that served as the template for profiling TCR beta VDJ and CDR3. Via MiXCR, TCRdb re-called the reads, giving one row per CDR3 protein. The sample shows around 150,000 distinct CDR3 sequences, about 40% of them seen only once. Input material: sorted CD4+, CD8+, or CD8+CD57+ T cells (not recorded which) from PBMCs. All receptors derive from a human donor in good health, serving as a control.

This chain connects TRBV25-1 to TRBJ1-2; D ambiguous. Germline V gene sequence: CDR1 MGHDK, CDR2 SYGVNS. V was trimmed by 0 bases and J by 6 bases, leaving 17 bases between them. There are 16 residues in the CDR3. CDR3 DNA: TGTGCCAGCAGTGAATATCGCGGGAGGGCCTACAATGGCTACACCTTC. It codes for CASSEYRGRAYNGYTF.

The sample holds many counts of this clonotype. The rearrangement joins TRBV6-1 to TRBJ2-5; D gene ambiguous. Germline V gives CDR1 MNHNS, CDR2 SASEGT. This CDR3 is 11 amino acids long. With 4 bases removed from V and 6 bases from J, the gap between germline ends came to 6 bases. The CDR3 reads CASSAGQTQYF. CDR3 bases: TGTGCCAGCAGTGCCGGACAGACCCAGTACTTC.

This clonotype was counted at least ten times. The CDR3 is CASSPTGTGSSYGYTF. The CDR3 DNA sequence: TGTGCCAGTAGTCCCACCGGGACAGGGTCCAGCTATGGCTACACCTTC. The chain is built from TRBV19 and TRBJ1-2; TRBD1 matches 9 bases. The CDR3 has 16 residues. V was clipped by 5 bases and J by 4 bases; unmatched bases: 11. The germline V gene has CDR1 LNHDA and CDR2 SQIVND (reference sequence).

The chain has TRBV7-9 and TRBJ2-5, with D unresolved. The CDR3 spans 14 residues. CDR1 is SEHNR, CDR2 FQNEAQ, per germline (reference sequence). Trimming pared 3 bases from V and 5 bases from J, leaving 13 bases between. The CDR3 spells CASSFLRNGETQYF. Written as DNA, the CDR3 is TGTGCCAGCAGCTTTTTACGGAATGGGGAGACCCAGTACTTC.

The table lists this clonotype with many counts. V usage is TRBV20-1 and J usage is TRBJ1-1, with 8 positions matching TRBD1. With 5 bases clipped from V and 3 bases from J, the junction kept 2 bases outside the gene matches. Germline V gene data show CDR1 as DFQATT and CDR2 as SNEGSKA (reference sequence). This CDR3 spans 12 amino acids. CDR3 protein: CSAHRGDTEAFF. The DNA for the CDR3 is TGCAGTGCTCACAGGGGGGACACTGAAGCTTTCTTT.

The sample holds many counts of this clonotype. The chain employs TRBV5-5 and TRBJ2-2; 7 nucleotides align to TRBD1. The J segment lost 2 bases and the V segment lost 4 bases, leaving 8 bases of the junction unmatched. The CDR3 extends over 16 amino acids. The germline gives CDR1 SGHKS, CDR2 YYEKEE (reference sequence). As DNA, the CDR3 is TGTGCCAGCAGCATACTGGGACAGATTAACACCGGGGAGCTGTTTTTT. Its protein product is CASSILGQINTGELFF.

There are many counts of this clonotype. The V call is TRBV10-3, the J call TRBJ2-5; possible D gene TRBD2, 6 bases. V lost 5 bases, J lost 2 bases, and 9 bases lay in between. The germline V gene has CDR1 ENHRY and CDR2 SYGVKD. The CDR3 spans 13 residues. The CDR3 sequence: CAISPGLQETQYF. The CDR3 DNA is TGTGCCATCAGTCCGGGACTTCAAGAGACCCAGTACTTC.

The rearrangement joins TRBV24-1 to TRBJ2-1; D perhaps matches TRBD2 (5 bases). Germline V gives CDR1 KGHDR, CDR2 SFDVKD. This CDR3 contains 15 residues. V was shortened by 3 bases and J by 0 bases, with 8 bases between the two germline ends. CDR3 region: CATSDPGISYNEQFF. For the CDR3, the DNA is TGTGCCACCAGTGATCCCGGGATCTCCTACAATGAGCAGTTCTTC.

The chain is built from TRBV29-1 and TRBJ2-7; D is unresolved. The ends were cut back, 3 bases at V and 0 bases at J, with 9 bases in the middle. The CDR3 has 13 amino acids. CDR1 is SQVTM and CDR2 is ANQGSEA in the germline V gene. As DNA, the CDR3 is TGCAGCGTTGAGGGCGTGAGCTCCTACGAGCAGTACTTC. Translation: CSVEGVSSYEQYF.

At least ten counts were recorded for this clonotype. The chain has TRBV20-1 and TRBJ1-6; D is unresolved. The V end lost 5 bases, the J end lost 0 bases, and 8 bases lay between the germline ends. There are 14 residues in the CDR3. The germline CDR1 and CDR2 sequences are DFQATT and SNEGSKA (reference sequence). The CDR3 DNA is TGCAGTGCTCCTGACGGCTCCTATAATTCACCCCTCCACTTT. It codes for CSAPDGSYNSPLHF.

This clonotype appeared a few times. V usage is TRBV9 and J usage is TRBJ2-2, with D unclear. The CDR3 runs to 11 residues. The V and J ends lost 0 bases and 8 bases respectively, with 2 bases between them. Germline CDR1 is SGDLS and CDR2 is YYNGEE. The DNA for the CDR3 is TGTGCCAGCAGCGTAGGAGGGGAGCTGTTTTTT. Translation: CASSVGGELFF.

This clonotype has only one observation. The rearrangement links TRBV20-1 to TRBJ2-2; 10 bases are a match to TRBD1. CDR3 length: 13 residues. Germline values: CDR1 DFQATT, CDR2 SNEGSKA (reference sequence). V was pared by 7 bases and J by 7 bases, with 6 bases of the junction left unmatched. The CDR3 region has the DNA TGCAGTGGCCGACAGGGGGCGAGCGGGGAGCTGTTTTTT. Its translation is CSGRQGASGELFF.

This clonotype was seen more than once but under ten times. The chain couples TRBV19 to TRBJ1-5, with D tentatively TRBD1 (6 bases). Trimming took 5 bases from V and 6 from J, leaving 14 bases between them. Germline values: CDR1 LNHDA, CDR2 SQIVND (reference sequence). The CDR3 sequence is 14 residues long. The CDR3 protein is CASSFETGRQPQHF. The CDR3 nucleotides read TGTGCCAGTAGTTTCGAGACAGGACGTCAGCCCCAGCATTTT.

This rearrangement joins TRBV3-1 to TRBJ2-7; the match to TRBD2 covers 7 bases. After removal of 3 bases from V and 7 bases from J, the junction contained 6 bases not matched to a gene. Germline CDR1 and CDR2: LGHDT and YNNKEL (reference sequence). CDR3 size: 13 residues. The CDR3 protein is CASSHLGEGEQYF. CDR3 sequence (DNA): TGTGCCAGCAGCCATCTAGGGGAGGGTGAGCAGTACTTC.

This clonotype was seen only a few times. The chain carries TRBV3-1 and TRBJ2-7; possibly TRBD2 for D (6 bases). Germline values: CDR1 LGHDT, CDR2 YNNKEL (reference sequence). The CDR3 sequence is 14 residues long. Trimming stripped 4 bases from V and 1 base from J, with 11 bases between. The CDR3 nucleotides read TGTGCCAGCAGCCCTCGGGAGAGTTCCTACGAGCAGTACTTC. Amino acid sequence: CASSPRESSYEQYF.

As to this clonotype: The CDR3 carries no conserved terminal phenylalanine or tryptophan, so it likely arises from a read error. CDR3 region: CASGFGQTESQPQHL. DNA for the CDR3: TGTGCTAGTGGTTTTGGACAGACTGAGAGTCAGCCCCAGCATCTT. This sequence joins TRBV12-5 and TRBJ1-5; weak D call: TRBD1 (6 bases). CDR1 is LGHNT, CDR2 FRNRAP, per germline. CDR3 size: 15 residues. V was pared by 3 bases and J by 6 bases, with 15 bases between.

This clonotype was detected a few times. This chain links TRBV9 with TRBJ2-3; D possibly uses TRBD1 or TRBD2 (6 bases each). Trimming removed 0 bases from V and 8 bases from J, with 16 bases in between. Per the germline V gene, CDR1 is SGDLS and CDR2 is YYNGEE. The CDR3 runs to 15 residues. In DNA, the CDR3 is TGTGCCAGCAGCGTAGGAGGGGGGATGGGAGGTACGCAGTATTTT. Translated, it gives CASSVGGGMGGTQYF.

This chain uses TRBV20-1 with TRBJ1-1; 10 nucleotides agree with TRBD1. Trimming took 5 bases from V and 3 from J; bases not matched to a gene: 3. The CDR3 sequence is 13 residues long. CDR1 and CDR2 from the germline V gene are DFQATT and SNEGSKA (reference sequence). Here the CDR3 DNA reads TGCAGTGCTGAAGGGACAGGGGACACTGAAGCTTTCTTT. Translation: CSAEGTGDTEAFF.